Listed here are 16 T cell receptor beta chains from one sample, sequenced in a study of blood T cell repertoires in COVID-19. The assay was immunoSEQ multiplex PCR, and TCRdb's table has in-frame clones only and misses some. The data contain 300,000 to 350,000 clones, about nine tenths of them seen just once; the ten biggest clones take up approximately 9%. Sample: PBMCs or T cells enriched from blood (not recorded which). The source is a woman between 18 and 30 years old who had recovered from COVID-19.

The chain uses TRBV9 and TRBJ2-5, with TRBD1 matching 10 bases. The CDR3 loop spans 15 amino acids. Trimming at V came to 3 bases and at J to 5 bases, leaving 7 bases not matched to a gene. Germline V CDR1 and CDR2: SGDLS, YYNGEE. CDR3 nucleotide sequence: TGTGCCAGCAGCGCCGGGACAGGGGTAAGGGAGACCCAGTACTTC. Residues: CASSAGTGVRETQYF.

The chain employs TRBV12-3 or TRBV12-4 and TRBJ1-2; 7 nucleotides agree with TRBD1. With 6 bases clipped from V and 5 bases from J, the junction kept 6 bases outside the gene matches. CDR3 length: 13 amino acids. As DNA, the CDR3 is TGTGCCAGCAGCATACAGGGGCCGTATGGCTACACCTTC. It yields the protein CASSIQGPYGYTF.

This chain links TRBV2 with TRBJ2-1; D is possibly TRBD2 (5 bases). This CDR3 has 16 amino acids. V was trimmed by 4 bases and J by 9 bases, leaving 22 bases between them. Germline V lookup: CDR1 SNHLY, CDR2 FYNNEI. CDR3 sequence: CASSVYREIHLAEQFF. In DNA form, the CDR3 reads TGTGCCAGCAGTGTCTATAGGGAAATCCATCTAGCTGAGCAGTTCTTC. Supplemented by reference TRBV2 and TRBJ2-1, the full variable domain reads EPEVTQTPSHQVTQMGQEVILRCVPISNHLYFYWYRQILGQKVEFLVSFYNNEISEKSEIFDDQFSVERPDGSNFTLKIRSTKLEDSAMYFCASSVYREIHLAEQFFGPGTRLTVL.

The gene calls are TRBV4-3 and TRBJ2-7; D perhaps matches TRBD1 (6 bases). The germline V gene encodes CDR1 LGHNA and CDR2 YSLEER. This CDR3 is 16 amino acids long. Trimming took off 1 base at V and 2 bases at J, with 15 bases between the two ends. For the CDR3, the DNA is TGCGCCAGCAGCCAAGCCCTGGGGGACATCACCTACGAGCAGTACTTC. Translating it yields CASSQALGDITYEQYF.

The chain has TRBV4-2 and TRBJ2-2; 9 bases agree with TRBD1. Trimming removed 0 bases from V and 6 bases from J; junction bases left unmatched: 11. CDR1 is LGHNA, CDR2 YNFKEQ, per germline. The CDR3 length is 18 residues. DNA for the CDR3: TGTGCCAGCAGCCAAGATTTTCTAGGGACAGGGTCGTCCGGGGAGCTGTTTTTT. Protein: CASSQDFLGTGSSGELFF.

The genes are TRBV7-9 and TRBJ1-2; D unresolved. The length of the CDR3 is 13 residues. The germline V gene encodes CDR1 SEHNR and CDR2 FQNEAQ (reference sequence). V lost 4 bases, J lost 6 bases, and 12 bases lay in between. This CDR3 reads CASSSDLANGYTF. The CDR3, as DNA: TGTGCCAGCAGCTCGGACCTAGCCAATGGCTACACCTTC.

The V gene is TRBV11-1, the J gene TRBJ2-7; a weak D match, TRBD2 (6 bases). The CDR3 is 13 residues long. V was pared by 7 bases and J by 5 bases, with 15 bases between. From germline, CDR1 is SGHAT and CDR2 FQDESV (reference sequence). The CDR3 region is CASNRRGEDEQYF. CDR3 DNA: TGTGCCAGCAACCGGAGGGGCGAGGACGAGCAGTACTTC.

This chain joins TRBV14 and TRBJ1-4; TRBD1 agrees at 7 bases. This CDR3 contains 18 residues. CDR1 is SGHDN and CDR2 is FVKESK in the germline V gene. J lost 1 base, V lost 3 bases, and 11 bases had no gene match. CDR3 nucleotide sequence: TGTGCCAGCAGCCACCGACAGGGTGCCCCTGGAACTAATGAAAAACTGTTTTTT. It specifies CASSHRQGAPGTNEKLFF.

The chain joins TRBV3-1 (or the pseudogene TRBV3-2) to TRBJ2-1; 9 nucleotides agree with TRBD2. Trimming at V came to 1 base and at J to 3 bases, leaving 4 bases not matched to a gene. This CDR3 has 16 residues. CDR1 and CDR2 (germline): LGHDT, YNNKEL (reference sequence). The CDR3 region has the DNA TGTGCCAGCAGCCAAGGGGCAGCGGGGGGCTACAATGAGCAGTTCTTC. Residues: CASSQGAAGGYNEQFF.

This chain connects TRBV27 to TRBJ2-4; TRBD2 might be the D (5 bases). Germline V gene data show CDR1 as MNHEY and CDR2 as SMNVEV (reference sequence). This CDR3 is 16 amino acids long. Trimming removed 5 bases from V and 7 bases from J, with 21 bases in between. CDR3: CASSPTRTGILNIQYF. CDR3 DNA sequence: TGTGCCAGCAGTCCGACTCGGACTGGGATATTGAACATTCAGTACTTC.

J is TRBJ2-1 and V is TRBV5-1; D is ambiguous. The CDR3 consists of 13 residues. Germline loops: CDR1 SGHRS, CDR2 YFSETQ. V was clipped by 1 base and J by 6 bases, with 8 bases between them. The CDR3 DNA follows: TGCGCCAGCAGCTTGCAGTACCCCAATGAGCAGTTCTTC. This sequence encodes CASSLQYPNEQFF.

The chain is built from TRBV9 and TRBJ1-1; D might be TRBD1 (6 bases). Trimming took 4 bases from V and 6 from J, leaving 22 bases between them. Germline V gene data show CDR1 as SGDLS and CDR2 as YYNGEE. The CDR3 runs 16 residues. The CDR3 is CASSRTPAGGASEAFF. DNA of the CDR3: TGTGCCAGCAGCAGAACTCCTGCGGGGGGCGCGTCTGAAGCTTTCTTT.

This clone was counted at least ten times. Other DNA sequences from this sample encode an identical CDR3 as well. The V and J genes are TRBV28 and TRBJ2-1; TRBD2 agrees at 9 bases. The V gene's germline CDR1 is MDHEN and CDR2 SYDVKM. V shed 3 bases and J 6 bases; nucleotides not matched to a gene: 15. CDR3 length: 18 residues. This chain's CDR3 is CASSFGPQAGGGGNEQFF. The CDR3, as DNA: TGTGCCAGCAGTTTTGGCCCTCAGGCGGGAGGGGGGGGCAATGAGCAGTTCTTC.

This chain joins TRBV11-2 and TRBJ2-1, with TRBD1 identical over 7 bases. The CDR3 totals 21 residues. Per the germline V gene, CDR1 is SGHAT and CDR2 is FQNNGV. V was clipped by 6 bases and J by 2 bases; unmatched bases: 25. Here the CDR3 reads CASSYSIRGRGAGMTYNEQFF. In nucleotides, the CDR3 is TGTGCCAGCAGTTACTCGATCAGGGGGAGAGGCGCTGGGATGACCTACAATGAGCAGTTCTTC. Full variable domain (remainder filled in from reference TRBV11-2 and TRBJ2-1): EAGVAQSPRYKIIEKRQSVAFWCNPISGHATLYWYQQILGQGPKLLIQFQNNGVVDDSQLPKDRFSAERLKGVDSTLKIQPAKLEDSAVYLCASSYSIRGRGAGMTYNEQFFGPGTRLTVL.

The J gene is TRBJ1-2, the V gene TRBV9; 7 bases map to TRBD1. V lost 10 bases, J lost 12 bases, and 15 bases stayed unmatched. Germline assignment: CDR1 SGDLS and CDR2 YYNGEE. The CDR3 extends over 12 amino acids. The CDR3 region has the DNA TGTGCCTCTCGGGGGAAAAGGGGGCATCACACCTTC. Its translation is CASRGKRGHHTF.

The CDR3 loop is CASTGTGESQPQHF. CDR3 coding DNA: TGTGCCAGCACCGGGACAGGGGAATCCCAGCCCCAGCATTTT. This chain joins TRBV7-8 and TRBJ1-5; 10 nucleotides match TRBD1. After removal of 7 bases from V and 7 bases from J, the junction contained 7 bases not matched to a gene. The CDR3 has 14 residues. CDR1 SGHVS and CDR2 FQNEAQ come from the germline V gene.